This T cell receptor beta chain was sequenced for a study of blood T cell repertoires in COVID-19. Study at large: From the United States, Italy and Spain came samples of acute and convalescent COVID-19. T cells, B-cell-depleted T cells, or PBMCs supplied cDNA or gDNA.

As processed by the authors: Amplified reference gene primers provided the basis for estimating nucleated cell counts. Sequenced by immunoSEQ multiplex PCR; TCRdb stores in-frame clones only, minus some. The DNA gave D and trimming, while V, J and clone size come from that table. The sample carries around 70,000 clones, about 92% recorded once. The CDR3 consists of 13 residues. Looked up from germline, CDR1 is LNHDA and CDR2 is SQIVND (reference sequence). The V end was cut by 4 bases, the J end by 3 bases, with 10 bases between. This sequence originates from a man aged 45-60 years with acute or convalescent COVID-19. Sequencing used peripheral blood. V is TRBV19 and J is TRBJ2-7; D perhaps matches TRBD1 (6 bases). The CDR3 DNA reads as TGTGCCAGTAGTAAGGACAGAGGCTACGAGCAGTACTTC. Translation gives CASSKDRGYEQYF. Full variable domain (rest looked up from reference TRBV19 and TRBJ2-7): DGGITQSPKYLFRKEGQNVTLSCEQNLNHDAMYWYRQDPGQGLRLIYYSQIVNDFQKGDIAEGYSVSREKKESFPLTVTSAQKNPTAFYLCASSKDRGYEQYFGPGTRLTVT.